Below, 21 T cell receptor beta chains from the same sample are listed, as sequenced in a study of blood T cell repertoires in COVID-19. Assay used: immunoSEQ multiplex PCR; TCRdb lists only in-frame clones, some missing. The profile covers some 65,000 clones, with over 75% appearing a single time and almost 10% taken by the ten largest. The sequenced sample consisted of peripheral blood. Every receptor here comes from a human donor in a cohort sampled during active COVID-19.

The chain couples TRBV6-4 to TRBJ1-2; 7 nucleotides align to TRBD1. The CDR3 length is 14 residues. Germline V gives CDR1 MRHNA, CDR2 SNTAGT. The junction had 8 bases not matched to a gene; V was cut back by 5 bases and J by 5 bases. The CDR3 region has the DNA TGTGCCAGCAGTCCCCAGCAGGGGGGATATGGCTACACCTTC. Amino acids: CASSPQQGGYGYTF.

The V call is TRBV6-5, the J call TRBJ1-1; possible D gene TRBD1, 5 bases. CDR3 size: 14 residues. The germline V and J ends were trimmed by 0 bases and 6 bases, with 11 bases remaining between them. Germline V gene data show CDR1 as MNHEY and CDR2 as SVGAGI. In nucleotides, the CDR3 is TGTGCCAGCAGTTACTCGAGCAGGGCCCCTGAAGCTTTCTTT. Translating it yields CASSYSSRAPEAFF.

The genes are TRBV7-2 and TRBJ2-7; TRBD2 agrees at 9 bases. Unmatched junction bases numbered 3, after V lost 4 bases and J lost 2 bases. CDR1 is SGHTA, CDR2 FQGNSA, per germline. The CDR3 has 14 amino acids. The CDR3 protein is CASSSPSGTYEQYF. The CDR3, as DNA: TGTGCCAGCAGCTCCCCTAGCGGGACCTACGAGCAGTACTTC.

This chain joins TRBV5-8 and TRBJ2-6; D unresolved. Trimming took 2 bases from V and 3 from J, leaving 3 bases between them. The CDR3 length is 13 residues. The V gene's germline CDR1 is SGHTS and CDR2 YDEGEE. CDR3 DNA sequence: TGTGCCAGCAGCTTTATTGGGGCCAACGTCCTGACTTTC. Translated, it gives CASSFIGANVLTF.

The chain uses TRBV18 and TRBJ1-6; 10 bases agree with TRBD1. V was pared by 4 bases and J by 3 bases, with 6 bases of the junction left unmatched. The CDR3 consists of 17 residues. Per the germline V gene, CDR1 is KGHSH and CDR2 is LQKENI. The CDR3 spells CASSLQTGGFYNSPLHF. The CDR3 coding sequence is TGTGCCAGCTCACTCCAGACAGGGGGCTTCTATAATTCACCCCTCCACTTT.

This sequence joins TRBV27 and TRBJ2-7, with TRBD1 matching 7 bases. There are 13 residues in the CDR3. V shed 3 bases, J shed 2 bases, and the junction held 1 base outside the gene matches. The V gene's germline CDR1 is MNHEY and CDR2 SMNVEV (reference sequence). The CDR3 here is CASSFGQAYEQYF. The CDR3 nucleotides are TGTGCCAGCAGTTTTGGACAGGCCTACGAGCAGTACTTC.

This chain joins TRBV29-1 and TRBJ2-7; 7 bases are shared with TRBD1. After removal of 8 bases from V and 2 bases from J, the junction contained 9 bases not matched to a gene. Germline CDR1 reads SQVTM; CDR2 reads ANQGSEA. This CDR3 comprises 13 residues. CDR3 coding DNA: TGCAGCACGAGGGACAGCCTGACCTACGAGCAGTACTTC. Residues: CSTRDSLTYEQYF.

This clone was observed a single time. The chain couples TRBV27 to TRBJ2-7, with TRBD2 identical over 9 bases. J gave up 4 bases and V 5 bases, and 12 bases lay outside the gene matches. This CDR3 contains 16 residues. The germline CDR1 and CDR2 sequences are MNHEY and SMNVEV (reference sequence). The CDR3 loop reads CASSRTLAGMLYEQYF. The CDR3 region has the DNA TGTGCCAGCAGTAGAACTCTAGCGGGAATGTTGTACGAGCAGTACTTC.

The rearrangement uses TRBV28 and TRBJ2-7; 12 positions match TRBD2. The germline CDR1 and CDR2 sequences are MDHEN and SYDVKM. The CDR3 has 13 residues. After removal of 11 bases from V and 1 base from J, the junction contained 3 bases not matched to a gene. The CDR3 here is CAGGLAGSYEQYF. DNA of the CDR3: TGTGCCGGGGGACTAGCGGGTTCCTACGAGCAGTACTTC.

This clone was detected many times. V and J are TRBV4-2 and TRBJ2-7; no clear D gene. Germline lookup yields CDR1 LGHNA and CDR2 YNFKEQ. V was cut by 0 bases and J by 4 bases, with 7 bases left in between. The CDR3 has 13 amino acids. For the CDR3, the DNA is TGTGCCAGCAGCCAAGAATTGGCTTACGAGCAGTACTTC. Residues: CASSQELAYEQYF.

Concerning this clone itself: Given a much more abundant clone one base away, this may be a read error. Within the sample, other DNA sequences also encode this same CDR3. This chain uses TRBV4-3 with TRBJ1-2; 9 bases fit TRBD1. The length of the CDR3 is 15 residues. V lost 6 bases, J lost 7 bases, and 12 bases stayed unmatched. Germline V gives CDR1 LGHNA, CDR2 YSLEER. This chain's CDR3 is CASSRNRQGVGGYTF. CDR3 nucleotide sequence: TGCGCCAGCAGTCGCAACCGACAGGGGGTAGGTGGCTACACCTTC.

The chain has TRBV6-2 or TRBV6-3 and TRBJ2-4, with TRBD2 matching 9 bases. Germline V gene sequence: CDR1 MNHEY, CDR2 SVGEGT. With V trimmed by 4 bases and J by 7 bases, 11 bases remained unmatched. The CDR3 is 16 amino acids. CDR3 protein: CASSFPKRAGGNIQYF. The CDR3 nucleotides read TGTGCCAGCAGTTTTCCCAAGAGGGCGGGAGGGAACATTCAGTACTTC.

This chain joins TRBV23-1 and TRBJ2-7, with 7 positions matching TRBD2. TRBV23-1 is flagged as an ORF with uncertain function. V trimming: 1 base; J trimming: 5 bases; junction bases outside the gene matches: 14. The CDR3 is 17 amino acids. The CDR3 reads CASSQWVLGGSIDEQYF. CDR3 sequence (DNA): TGCGCCAGCAGTCAATGGGTGCTCGGCGGGAGTATCGACGAGCAGTACTTC.

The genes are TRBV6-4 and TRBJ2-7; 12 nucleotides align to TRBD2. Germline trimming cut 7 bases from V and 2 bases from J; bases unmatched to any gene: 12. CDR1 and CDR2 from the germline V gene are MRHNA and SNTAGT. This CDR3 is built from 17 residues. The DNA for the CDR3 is TGTGCCAGCATAGGACTAGCGGGACCTAAACTCACCTACGAGCAGTACTTC. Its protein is CASIGLAGPKLTYEQYF.

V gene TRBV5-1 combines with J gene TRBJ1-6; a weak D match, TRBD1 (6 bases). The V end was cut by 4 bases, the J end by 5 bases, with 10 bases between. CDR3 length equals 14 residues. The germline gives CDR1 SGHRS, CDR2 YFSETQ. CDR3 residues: CASSPGTHNSPLHF. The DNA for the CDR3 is TGCGCCAGCAGCCCCGGGACACATAATTCACCCCTCCACTTT.

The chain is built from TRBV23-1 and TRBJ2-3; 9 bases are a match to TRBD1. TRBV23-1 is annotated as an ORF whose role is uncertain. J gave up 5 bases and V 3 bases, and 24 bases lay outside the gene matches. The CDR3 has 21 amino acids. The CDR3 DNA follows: TGCGCCAGCAGTCACTTTTTGCTTAGGGACAGGGAAATATCTGCTCGAGATACGCAGTATTTT. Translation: CASSHFLLRDREISARDTQYF.

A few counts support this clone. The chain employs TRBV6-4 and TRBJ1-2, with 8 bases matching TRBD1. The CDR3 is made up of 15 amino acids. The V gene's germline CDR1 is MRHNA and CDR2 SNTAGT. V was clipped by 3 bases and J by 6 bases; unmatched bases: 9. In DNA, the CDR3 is TGTGCCAGCAGTGAAACCGGGACAGGCCAGGATGGCTACACCTTC. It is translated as CASSETGTGQDGYTF.

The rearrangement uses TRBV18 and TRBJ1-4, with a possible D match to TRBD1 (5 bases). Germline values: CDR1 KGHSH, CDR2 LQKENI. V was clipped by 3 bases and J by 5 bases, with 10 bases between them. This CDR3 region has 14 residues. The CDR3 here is CASSPGRGNEKLFF. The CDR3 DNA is TGTGCCAGCTCACCGGGACGGGGGAATGAAAAACTGTTTTTT.

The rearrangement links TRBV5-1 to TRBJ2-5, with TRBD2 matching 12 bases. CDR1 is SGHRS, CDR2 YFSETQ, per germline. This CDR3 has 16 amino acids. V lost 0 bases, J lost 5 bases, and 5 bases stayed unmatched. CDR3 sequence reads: CASSLDGLAGFETQYF. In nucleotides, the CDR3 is TGCGCCAGCAGCTTGGATGGACTAGCGGGATTCGAGACCCAGTACTTC.

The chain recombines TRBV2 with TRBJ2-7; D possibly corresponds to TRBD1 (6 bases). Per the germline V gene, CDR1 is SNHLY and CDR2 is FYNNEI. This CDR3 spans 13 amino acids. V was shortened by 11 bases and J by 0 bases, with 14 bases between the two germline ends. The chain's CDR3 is CADGTGSSYEQYF. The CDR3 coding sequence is TGTGCCGACGGCACAGGGAGCTCCTACGAGCAGTACTTC.

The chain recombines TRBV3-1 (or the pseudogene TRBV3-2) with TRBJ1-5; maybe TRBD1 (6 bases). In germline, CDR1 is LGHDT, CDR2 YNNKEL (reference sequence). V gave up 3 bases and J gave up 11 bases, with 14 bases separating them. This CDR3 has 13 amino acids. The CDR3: CASSHGRGSAQHF. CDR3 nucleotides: TGTGCCAGCAGCCACGGCAGGGGATCGGCCCAGCATTTT.